These 18 T cell receptor beta chains originate from one sample sequenced in a study of regulatory T cells in long-lasting Graves disease. Sample time point: newly diagnosed GD, antithyroid drugs for less than 3 months. The TCR library was made from RNA that had been extracted from PBMCs in TRIzol. Construction of TCR beta libraries relied on iRepertoire HTBI primers and on Arm-PCR targeting CDR3 regions. TCRdb re-called the multiplex PCR reads through MiXCR, storing one row per CDR3 protein. This table holds some 230,000 distinct CDR3 sequences, 15% to 20% found once. The material was peripheral blood mononuclear cells (PBMCs), obtained at new diagnosis, from a patient treated with antithyroid drugs. These receptor sequences come from a female donor with Graves disease.

A few counts support this clonotype. A much larger clone differs by one base, so this may be a read error. V usage is TRBV29-1 and J usage is TRBJ1-2; tentatively, D is TRBD1 (6 bases). Per germline, CDR1 SQVTM and CDR2 ANQGSEA. Trimming shortened V by 6 bases and J by 4 bases, and 15 bases separated the two germline ends. This CDR3 region has 13 residues. The CDR3 loop is CSVTRQAGYGYTF. In DNA, the CDR3 is TGCAGCGTAACCCGACAGGCCGGCTATGGCTACACCTTC. The full variable domain, completed using reference TRBV29-1 and TRBJ1-2, is SAVISQKPSRDICQRGTSLTIQCQVDSQVTMMFWYRQQPGQSLTLIATANQGSEATYESGFVIDKFPISRPNLTFSTLTVSNMSPEDSSIYLCSVTRQAGYGYTFGSGTRLTVV.

In this sample, this clonotype turned up many times. The chain combines TRBV7-8 with TRBJ1-6, with unresolved D. The CDR3 contains 13 residues. The ends were cut back, 7 bases at V and 5 bases at J, with 9 bases in the middle. Germline V CDR1 and CDR2: SGHVS, FQNEAQ. The CDR3 region is CASNKRDNSPLHF. The CDR3 bases are TGTGCCAGCAACAAGAGGGATAATTCACCCCTCCACTTT.

The sample holds many counts of this clonotype. The chain combines TRBV18 with TRBJ2-5; the match to TRBD2 covers 7 bases. Per the germline V gene, CDR1 is KGHSH and CDR2 is LQKENI. CDR3 length equals 15 residues. The J segment lost 5 bases and the V segment lost 2 bases, leaving 8 bases of the junction unmatched. The CDR3 DNA is TGTGCCAGCTCACCAGGACTAGGCTTGGGGGAGACCCAGTACTTC. Translating gives CASSPGLGLGETQYF.

This clonotype has just a few counts. The V and J genes are TRBV12-3 or TRBV12-4 and TRBJ2-3; maybe TRBD2 (5 bases). The length of the CDR3 is 15 residues. Deletions cut 5 bases from V and 5 bases from J, with 17 bases between. DNA for the CDR3: TGTGCCAGCAGTGAGAAGCTAGCTGTTCTAGATACGCAGTATTTT. Protein product: CASSEKLAVLDTQYF.

Worth noting for this clonotype: A read error may be the cause here, since a much bigger clone is one base away. This chain uses TRBV6-1 with TRBJ2-5; 16 bases map to TRBD2. The assigned J gene may be wrong: the sequence end matches TRBJ2-1 better. The CDR3 spans 15 residues. Germline V gives CDR1 MNHNS, CDR2 SASEGT. CDR3 residues: CASKRGTSGRAVQFF. In nucleotides, the CDR3 is TGTGCCAGCAAAAGAGGGACTAGCGGGAGGGCCGTGCAGTTCTTC.

The table lists this clonotype with many counts. The chain joins TRBV3-1 to TRBJ2-1; 8 positions agree with TRBD2. J gave up 6 bases and V 1 base, and 5 bases lay outside the gene matches. Germline CDR1 LGHDT, CDR2 YNNKEL (reference sequence). This CDR3 is built from 15 residues. In nucleotides, the CDR3 is TGTGCCAGCAGCCAAGCAGCGGGAGATGTCAATGAGCAGTTCTTC. Translation: CASSQAAGDVNEQFF.

At least ten counts were recorded for this clonotype. This sequence joins TRBV29-1 and TRBJ1-5; D unclear. Deletions cut 2 bases from V and 0 bases from J, with 14 bases between. The CDR3 length is 16 residues. From germline, CDR1 is SQVTM and CDR2 ANQGSEA. The CDR3 DNA reads as TGCAGCGTTGAATTCAGTAATGAAAATAGCAATCAGCCCCAGCATTTT. Its translation: CSVEFSNENSNQPQHF.

This clonotype was detected many times. This chain links TRBV28 with TRBJ2-2; D call uncertain. CDR1 is MDHEN and CDR2 is SYDVKM in the germline V gene. The V end lost 1 base, the J end lost 5 bases, and 11 bases lay between the germline ends. CDR3 length equals 15 residues. CDR3 in amino acids: CASSLYFSGTGELFF. DNA of the CDR3: TGTGCCAGCAGTTTATATTTTTCAGGAACCGGGGAGCTGTTTTTT.

The chain joins TRBV5-6 to TRBJ2-7, with D perhaps TRBD1 (5 bases). The CDR3 totals 15 residues. Trimming removed 4 bases from V and 5 bases from J, with 19 bases in between. Per germline, CDR1 SGHDT and CDR2 YYEEEE. This CDR3 is CASSPIARAPNEQYF. DNA for the CDR3: TGTGCCAGCAGCCCGATAGCCAGGGCTCCCAACGAGCAGTACTTC.

The rearrangement uses TRBV5-4 and TRBJ1-1; D is unresolved. Germline-derived CDR1 and CDR2 are SGHNT and YYREEE (reference sequence). Trimming shortened V by 3 bases and J by 2 bases, and 8 bases separated the two germline ends. CDR3 length equals 13 residues. This CDR3 reads CASSSNSNTEAFF. The CDR3 coding sequence is TGTGCCAGCAGCTCGAACAGTAACACTGAAGCTTTCTTT.

This clonotype was observed many times. The chain uses TRBV19 and TRBJ1-1; D is possibly TRBD1 (5 bases). From germline, CDR1 is LNHDA and CDR2 SQIVND (reference sequence). The CDR3 covers 13 residues. V was pared by 7 bases and J by 8 bases, with 17 bases between. The CDR3 sequence: CASNSGRLLEAFF. The CDR3 DNA follows: TGTGCCAGTAATTCAGGGAGGCTGCTAGAAGCTTTCTTT.

This clonotype was observed at least ten times. The genes are TRBV7-2 and TRBJ2-1; a possible D gene is TRBD2 (7 bases). The germline V gene encodes CDR1 SGHTA and CDR2 FQGNSA. The CDR3 contains 16 residues. Trimming stripped 2 bases from V and 2 bases from J, with 13 bases between. CDR3 sequence: CASSLRGGGPYNEQFF. The CDR3 DNA sequence: TGTGCCAGCAGCTTAAGGGGGGGAGGGCCCTACAATGAGCAGTTCTTC.

In its sample, this clonotype was seen many times. V and J are TRBV7-6 and TRBJ1-3; D is ambiguous. V lost 1 base and J lost 0, with 7 bases in between. Per germline, CDR1 SGHVS and CDR2 FNYEAQ. The CDR3 covers 15 residues. DNA for the CDR3: TGTGCCAGCAGCTTAGACTTCAGCTCTGGAAACACCATATATTTT. It codes for CASSLDFSSGNTIYF. The full variable domain, completed using reference TRBV7-6 and TRBJ1-3, is GAGVSQSPRYKVTKRGQDVALRCDPISGHVSLYWYRQALGQGPEFLTYFNYEAQQDKSGLPNDRFSAERPEGSISTLTIQRTEQRDSAMYRCASSLDFSSGNTIYFGEGSWLTVV.

The table lists this clonotype with many counts. J is TRBJ2-5 and V is TRBV28, with D unresolved. Trimming removed 3 bases from V and 6 bases from J, with 11 bases in between. The CDR3 runs 13 residues. Germline CDR1 reads MDHEN; CDR2 reads SYDVKM. The CDR3 region is CASSFGRFKTQYF. The CDR3 DNA sequence: TGTGCCAGCAGTTTTGGGCGTTTTAAGACCCAGTACTTC.

The rearrangement joins TRBV10-3 to TRBJ1-4; 10 bases are a match to TRBD1. The CDR3 is made up of 14 amino acids. Trimming at V came to 3 bases and at J to 6 bases, leaving 1 base not matched to a gene. Germline-derived CDR1 and CDR2 are ENHRY and SYGVKD. The CDR3 loop is CAISDGTGDEKLFF. The CDR3 DNA reads TGTGCCATCAGTGACGGGACAGGGGATGAAAAACTGTTTTTT.

This clonotype was picked up many times. The chain joins TRBV2 to TRBJ2-1; D possibly corresponds to TRBD2 (5 bases). CDR1 is SNHLY and CDR2 is FYNNEI in the germline V gene. The CDR3 covers 15 residues. Trimming removed 6 bases at V and 3 bases at J, with 15 bases between. In DNA, the CDR3 is TGTGCCAGCAGAGCCCTTCTCGGGAACTACAATGAGCAGTTCTTC. Amino acids: CASRALLGNYNEQFF.

Many counts were recorded for this clonotype. The V and J genes are TRBV30 and TRBJ1-2; the match to TRBD1 covers 7 bases. Per germline, CDR1 GTSNPN and CDR2 SVGIG (reference sequence). The CDR3 covers 13 residues. The V segment lost 5 bases and the J segment 7 bases; nucleotides outside the gene matches: 10. CDR3 DNA sequence: TGTGCCTGGGAGACAGGGCTCAACGTTGGCTACACCTTC. Translating gives CAWETGLNVGYTF.

The rearrangement links TRBV4-2 to TRBJ2-1, with 7 bases aligning to TRBD2. The trim removed 4 bases at V and 2 bases at J, leaving 5 bases unmatched. The CDR3 contains 15 residues. The germline gives CDR1 LGHNA, CDR2 YNFKEQ. CDR3 sequence (DNA): TGTGCCAGCAGCCGTACTAGCGACGCCTACAATGAGCAGTTCTTC. Amino acid sequence: CASSRTSDAYNEQFF.